This TCR beta chain was recorded in a study of T cell changes during pregnancy in multiple sclerosis. There are 14 residues in the CDR3. Germline lookup yields CDR1 ENHRY and CDR2 SYGVKD. The V segment lost 0 bases and the J segment 4 bases; nucleotides outside the gene matches: 2. The table came from immunoSEQ multiplex PCR; TCRdb's copy has only in-frame clones and leaves some out. The sample consists of about 51,000 clones, approximately 93% of them appearing once. This TCR came from a female donor with multiple sclerosis, enrolled in a pregnancy study. The sample in question was peripheral blood, obtained in the second trimester of pregnancy. The rearrangement uses TRBV10-3 and TRBJ2-7, with TRBD1 matching over 8 bases. In DNA form, the CDR3 reads TGTGCCATCAGTGAGTCACAGGGGGAATACGAGCAGTACTTC. Protein sequence: CAISESQGEYEQYF.